This T cell receptor (beta chain) comes out of a study of post-analysis software for immune sequencing data. Whole-study findings and limits: Relative to controls, patients had 4 or 5 TRBV segments at higher frequency, with TRBV5-6, TRBV5-1 and TRBV20-1 among these.

As to this clonotype: No antigen is known for it.

The CDR3 is 19 amino acids. CDR1 is MGHDK and CDR2 is SYGVNS in the germline V gene. The V gene end was trimmed by 2 bases and the J gene end by 0 bases; junction bases not matched to a gene: 9. Tagging with unique molecular identifiers was a feature of the TCR beta cDNA libraries. TCRdb recomputed calls from the PCR reads with MiXCR, one row per CDR3 protein. The table shows about 540,000 distinct CDR3 sequences, with about a third occurring only once. The TCR was taken from a girl aged 2-17 years with multiple sclerosis. Sequencing was performed on blood. The chain carries TRBV25-1 and TRBJ2-6; 8 bases map to TRBD2. The CDR3 nucleotides are TGTGCCAGCAGTGAACCGGGAGGGACCCTGAGCTCTGGGGCCAACGTCCTGACTTTC. Encoded protein: CASSEPGGTLSSGANVLTF.